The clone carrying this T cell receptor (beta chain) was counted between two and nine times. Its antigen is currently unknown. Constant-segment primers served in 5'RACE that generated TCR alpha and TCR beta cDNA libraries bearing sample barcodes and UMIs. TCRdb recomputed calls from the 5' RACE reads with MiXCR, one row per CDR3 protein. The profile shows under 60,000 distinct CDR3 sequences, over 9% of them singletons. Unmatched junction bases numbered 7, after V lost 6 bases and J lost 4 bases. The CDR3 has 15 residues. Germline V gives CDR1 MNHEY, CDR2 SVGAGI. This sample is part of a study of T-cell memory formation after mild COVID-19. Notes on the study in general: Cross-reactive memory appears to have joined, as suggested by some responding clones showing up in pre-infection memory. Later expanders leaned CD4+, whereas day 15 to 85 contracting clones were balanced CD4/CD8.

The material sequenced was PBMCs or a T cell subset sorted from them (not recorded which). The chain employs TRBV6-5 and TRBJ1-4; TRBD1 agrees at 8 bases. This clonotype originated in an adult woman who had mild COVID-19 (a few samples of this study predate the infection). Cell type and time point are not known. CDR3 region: CASSKGTGNNEKLFF. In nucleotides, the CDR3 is TGTGCCAGCAGCAAGGGGACAGGAAATAATGAAAAACTGTTTTTT.